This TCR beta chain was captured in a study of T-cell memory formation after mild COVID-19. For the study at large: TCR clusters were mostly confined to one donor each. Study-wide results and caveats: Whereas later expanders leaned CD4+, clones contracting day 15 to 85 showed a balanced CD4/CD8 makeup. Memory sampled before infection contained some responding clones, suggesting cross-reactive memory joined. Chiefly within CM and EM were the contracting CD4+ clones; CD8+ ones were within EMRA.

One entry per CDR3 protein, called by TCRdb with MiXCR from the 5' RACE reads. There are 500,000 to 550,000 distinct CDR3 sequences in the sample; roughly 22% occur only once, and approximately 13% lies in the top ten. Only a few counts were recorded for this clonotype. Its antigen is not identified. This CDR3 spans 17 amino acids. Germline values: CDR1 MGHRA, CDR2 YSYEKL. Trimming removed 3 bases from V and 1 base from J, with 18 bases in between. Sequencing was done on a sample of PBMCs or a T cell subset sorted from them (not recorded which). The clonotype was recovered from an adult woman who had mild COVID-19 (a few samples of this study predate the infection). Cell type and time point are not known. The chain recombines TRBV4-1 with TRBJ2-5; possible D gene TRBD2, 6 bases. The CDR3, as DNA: TGCGCCAGCAGCCAGGTGATGTTGGGGGGACCCCAAGAGACCCAGTACTTC. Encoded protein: CASSQVMLGGPQETQYF.